This paragraph covers one T cell receptor (beta chain) sequence. As yet, its antigen is unknown. The J segment lost 4 bases and the V segment lost 4 bases, leaving 3 bases of the junction unmatched. The CDR3 contains 13 residues. Germline CDR1 and CDR2: MNHEY and SMNVEV (reference sequence). The data were taken from a study of cytomegalovirus exposure and HLA in healthy donors. Turning to the study itself: It was reported in a later analysis that the 95 to 150 validation repertoires used the same platform as the 650 to 800 first-cohort repertoires.

Using immunoSEQ multiplex PCR, the repertoire was profiled, and TCRdb retains in-frame clones only, with some absent. The sample consists of 100,000 to 150,000 clones, around 90% of them appearing once. Study observations and caveats: The tendency of first-cohort TCR clusters to co-occur in the 130 or so validation repertoires was identified by a subsequent analysis.

This TCR derives from a woman between 18 and 29 years old in good health and CMV-seronegative. This chain connects TRBV27 to TRBJ2-7, with 8 bases identical to TRBD1. Input material: PBMCs. The CDR3 is CASSYRGRYEQYF. The CDR3, as DNA: TGTGCCAGCAGTTACAGGGGGAGGTACGAGCAGTACTTC.